These 30 T cell receptor beta chains share one sample of origin, sequenced in a study of T cells in Graves' hyperthyroidism and ophthalmopathy. Amplified TCR beta CDR3 regions came from RNA transcripts. TCR CDR3 underwent first-round RT-PCR with the HTBI primer set. TCRdb redid the calling of the multiplex PCR reads with MiXCR, one entry per CDR3 protein. The data show a few hundred thousand distinct CDR3 sequences, roughly 25% seen once. The sample taken for sequencing was blood. These receptors all come from a man over 45 with Graves' hyperthyroidism.

This clonotype was observed many times. This CDR3 is CASSVHTSGYTF. The CDR3 region has the DNA TGTGCCAGCAGCGTACACACGAGCGGCTACACCTTC. The chain uses TRBV7-9 and TRBJ1-2; D ambiguous. This CDR3 contains 12 residues. Germline loops: CDR1 SEHNR, CDR2 FQNEAQ (reference sequence). V lost 5 bases to trimming and J lost 8 bases, with 12 bases between them.

Only a few counts were recorded for this clonotype. In DNA, the CDR3 is TGCGCCAGCAGTGAAGGATCTAGGAGGGTACAAGGGGATACGCAGTATTTT. It codes for CASSEGSRRVQGDTQYF. The gene calls are TRBV10-2 and TRBJ2-3, with TRBD2 as a possible D gene (6 bases). The V gene's germline CDR1 is WSHSY and CDR2 SAAADI. This CDR3 region has 17 residues. Between the trimmed V and J ends, which lost 3 bases and 6 bases, there was a span of 22 bases.

The V call is TRBV6-1, the J call TRBJ1-2; D unresolved. V was pared by 1 base and J by 4 bases, with 10 bases between. CDR3 length: 14 amino acids. Germline V gene lookup returns CDR1 MNHNS and CDR2 SASEGT. CDR3 sequence (DNA): TGTGCCAGCAGTGAAGAGCAGGCTGGCTATGGCTACACCTTC. This gives the protein CASSEEQAGYGYTF.

This clonotype occurred a few times. This chain joins TRBV18 and TRBJ2-7, with a tentative D call TRBD2 (5 bases). CDR3 length equals 14 residues. Looked up from germline, CDR1 is KGHSH and CDR2 is LQKENI. V lost 2 bases and J lost 6, with 14 bases in between. CDR3 DNA sequence: TGTGCCAGCTCACCAGTAGCGTTTTCCGGCGAGCAGTACTTC. It codes for CASSPVAFSGEQYF.

This sequence joins TRBV20-1 and TRBJ1-1, with no clear D. The V gene's germline CDR1 is DFQATT and CDR2 SNEGSKA (reference sequence). The CDR3 is made up of 15 amino acids. V was clipped by 0 bases and J by 0 bases, with 11 bases between them. CDR3 protein: CSAREQKRLNTEAFF. The CDR3 DNA reads TGCAGTGCTAGAGAACAGAAAAGACTGAACACTGAAGCTTTCTTT.

This chain joins TRBV18 and TRBJ1-1, with 7 bases matching TRBD1. Losses at the gene ends were 3 bases for V and 6 bases for J; bases not matched to a gene: 4. Germline values: CDR1 KGHSH, CDR2 LQKENI. This CDR3 has 13 amino acids. CDR3 in amino acids: CASSPGQLAEAFF. The CDR3 DNA follows: TGTGCCAGCTCACCGGGACAGCTGGCTGAAGCTTTCTTT.

This clonotype was seen a handful of times. Here the CDR3 DNA reads TGTGCCAGCAGTGAAGAGGGACTAGAGGGGGAGACCCAGTACTTC. Its protein product is CASSEEGLEGETQYF. The genes are TRBV2 and TRBJ2-5; TRBD2 aligns across 8 bases. Germline V lookup: CDR1 SNHLY, CDR2 FYNNEI. V shed 1 base and J 5 bases; nucleotides not matched to a gene: 6. This CDR3 spans 15 amino acids.

This chain uses TRBV29-1 with TRBJ1-2; 7 bases fit TRBD1. CDR1 is SQVTM and CDR2 is ANQGSEA in the germline V gene. The CDR3 is 12 residues long. Trimming cost V 6 bases and J 3 bases; bases outside gene matches: 4. Written as DNA, the CDR3 is TGCAGCGTGGGGGACAGACACTATGGCTACACCTTC. This encodes CSVGDRHYGYTF.

The chain combines TRBV5-1 with TRBJ2-5; possible D gene TRBD2, 6 bases. The CDR3 is 12 residues long. The V end was cut by 0 bases, the J end by 10 bases, with 10 bases between. Germline-derived CDR1 and CDR2 are SGHRS and YFSETQ. CDR3 sequence: CASSLGGGDQYF. CDR3 DNA sequence: TGCGCCAGCAGCTTGGGTGGCGGGGACCAGTACTTC.

This clonotype was recorded many times. The chain uses TRBV6-2 or TRBV6-3 and TRBJ2-1; D remains ambiguous. Germline CDR1 is MNHEY and CDR2 is SVGEGT. CDR3 size: 15 residues. V was shortened by 4 bases and J by 4 bases, with 14 bases between the two germline ends. CDR3 region: CASSLASPFYNEQFF. CDR3 DNA sequence: TGTGCCAGCAGTTTGGCATCCCCTTTTTACAATGAGCAGTTCTTC.

The rearrangement joins TRBV2 to TRBJ2-1; 11 bases are a match to TRBD1. This CDR3 is 15 amino acids long. V trimming: 5 bases; J trimming: 7 bases; junction bases outside the gene matches: 7. CDR1 is SNHLY and CDR2 is FYNNEI in the germline V gene. CDR3 in DNA: TGTGCCAGCAGTTTCAGTCGGGACAGGGGGAATGAGCAGTTCTTC. Translated: CASSFSRDRGNEQFF.

The genes are TRBV2 and TRBJ2-2, with D tentatively TRBD1 (5 bases). Trimming removed 6 bases at V and 0 bases at J, with 8 bases between. CDR1 SNHLY and CDR2 FYNNEI come from the germline V gene. This CDR3 contains 14 residues. The CDR3 nucleotides are TGTGCCAGCAGCCTGGACACGAACACCGGGGAGCTGTTTTTT. This encodes CASSLDTNTGELFF.

This clonotype has a single count. One end of the junction varies from germline; a read error may be responsible. This chain links TRBV18 with TRBJ2-1; TRBD2 might be the D (5 bases). Per the germline V gene, CDR1 is KGHSH and CDR2 is LQKENI. The CDR3 length is 15 residues. CDR3 nucleotides: TGTGCCAGCTCACCAATGTCTAGCCCCTACAATGGGCAGTTCTTC. Its translation: CASSPMSSPYNGQFF.

This chain links TRBV27 with TRBJ1-6; D remains ambiguous. The CDR3 runs 14 residues. V gave up 4 bases and J gave up 7 bases, with 11 bases separating them. Germline V lookup: CDR1 MNHEY, CDR2 SMNVEV (reference sequence). The CDR3 spells CASSSQYFNSPLHF. The CDR3 DNA reads TGTGCCAGCAGTTCCCAGTACTTCAATTCACCCCTCCACTTT.

The V call is TRBV5-1, the J call TRBJ2-7; D may match TRBD1 or TRBD2 (5 bases each). CDR1 and CDR2 from the germline V gene are SGHRS and YFSETQ. The CDR3 consists of 15 residues. Trimming cost V 0 bases and J 5 bases, with 15 bases left between them. The CDR3 sequence is CASSLEWGSADEQYF. The CDR3 DNA follows: TGCGCCAGCAGCTTGGAATGGGGGTCGGCGGACGAGCAGTACTTC.

The CDR3 coding sequence is TGCAGTCAAGAGACAGGGGCTACAGATACGCAGTATTTT. It yields the protein CSQETGATDTQYF. The genes are TRBV20-1 and TRBJ2-3, with TRBD1 matching over 8 bases. The CDR3 contains 13 residues. Germline V CDR1 and CDR2: DFQATT, SNEGSKA (reference sequence). V dropped 8 bases and J dropped 3; count of bases not matched to a gene: 7.

Comment on this clonotype: A clone one base away is much larger, so this may be a read error. The CDR3 bases are TGTGCCAGCAGCTTAACGTTTGGGTTCCAAGAGACCCAGTTCTTC. Amino acids: CASSLTFGFQETQFF. The genes are TRBV7-3 and TRBJ2-5; D gene ambiguous. The J call may be faulty, since TRBJ2-1 better matches the DNA end. This CDR3 has 15 residues. CDR1 is SGHTA and CDR2 is FQGTGA in the germline V gene.

As to this clonotype: This may be a read error, as it is one base from a much larger clone. The chain joins TRBV7-9 to TRBJ2-5; D might be TRBD2 (6 bases). V was cut by 5 bases and J by 7 bases, with 20 bases left in between. Germline V lookup: CDR1 SEHNR, CDR2 FQNEAQ (reference sequence). The CDR3 is 15 residues long. The CDR3 DNA sequence: TGTGCCAGCAGCGATCGGGGCGAATTGGGAGGGACCCAGTACTTC. Amino acids: CASSDRGELGGTQYF.

A few counts support this clonotype. The rearrangement uses TRBV18 and TRBJ2-1; D uncertain. The germline V gene has CDR1 KGHSH and CDR2 LQKENI. Trimming shortened V by 4 bases and J by 1 base, and 5 bases separated the two germline ends. CDR3 size: 13 residues. The CDR3 coding sequence is TGTGCCAGCTCACAACAGTCCTACAATGAGCAGTTCTTC. It encodes CASSQQSYNEQFF.

This clonotype was seen ten or more times. CDR3 coding DNA: TGCGCCAGCAGCTCGGCCCGGGGGGGGTCCTACAATGAGCAGTTCTTC. Its protein product is CASSSARGGSYNEQFF. V and J are TRBV5-1 and TRBJ2-1; 8 bases are a match to TRBD2. Unmatched junction bases numbered 6, after V lost 3 bases and J lost 1 base. The V gene's germline CDR1 is SGHRS and CDR2 YFSETQ. This CDR3 region has 16 residues.

This clonotype was recorded at least ten times. The chain couples TRBV28 to TRBJ1-1; D might be TRBD1 (5 bases). The germline gives CDR1 MDHEN, CDR2 SYDVKM. V was shortened by 5 bases and J by 2 bases, with 12 bases between the two germline ends. The CDR3 runs to 14 residues. The CDR3: CASSPPDRNTEAFF. In DNA, the CDR3 is TGTGCCAGCAGTCCCCCCGACAGAAACACTGAAGCTTTCTTT.

There are a few counts of this clonotype. The chain couples TRBV20-1 to TRBJ2-7; D is unresolved. Trimming left V 6 bases short and J 5 bases short, with 8 bases between. Germline CDR1 is DFQATT and CDR2 is SNEGSKA (reference sequence). The CDR3 is 10 residues long. The CDR3 protein is CSAVGNEQYF. The CDR3 nucleotides read TGCAGTGCGGTGGGTAACGAGCAGTACTTC.

This clonotype appeared a few times. J is TRBJ2-7 and V is TRBV11-3; no reliable D call. Trimming removed 3 bases from V and 7 bases from J, with 10 bases in between. Germline values: CDR1 SGHNT, CDR2 YENEEA. The CDR3 sequence is 12 residues long. The CDR3 coding sequence is TGTGCCAGCAGCTTGGAGAGATCGGAGCAGTACTTC. This sequence encodes CASSLERSEQYF.

This clonotype has at least ten counts. The gene calls are TRBV28 and TRBJ2-7; 7 bases are a match to TRBD2. Germline CDR1 reads MDHEN; CDR2 reads SYDVKM. This CDR3 has 13 amino acids. V trimming: 5 bases; J trimming: 6 bases; junction bases outside the gene matches: 7. The chain's CDR3 is CASSKRGDLEQYF. The CDR3 nucleotides are TGTGCCAGCAGTAAGCGGGGAGACCTCGAGCAGTACTTC.

The table lists this clonotype with many counts. V gene TRBV29-1 combines with J gene TRBJ2-2; 7 nucleotides match TRBD1. J was trimmed by 2 bases and V by 8 bases; bases with no gene match: 17. Germline V CDR1 and CDR2: SQVTM, ANQGSEA. CDR3 length: 17 residues. The CDR3: CSTPRGETGANTGELFF. The CDR3, as DNA: TGCAGCACTCCCCGTGGGGAAACAGGGGCTAACACCGGGGAGCTGTTTTTT.

In its sample, this clonotype was seen a few times. CDR3 nucleotides: TGTGCCAGCAGTTACTCGAGGGGATGGTCCCGGACATTGAATGAGCAGTTCTTC. This gives the protein CASSYSRGWSRTLNEQFF. The rearrangement joins TRBV6-5 to TRBJ2-1, with D perhaps matching TRBD1 or TRBD2 (5 bases each). Deletions cut 0 bases from V and 7 bases from J, with 22 bases between. The CDR3 has 18 residues. In germline, CDR1 is MNHEY, CDR2 SVGAGI.

The CDR3 DNA follows: TGCGCCAGCAGCTTGAGTCCCGGACGGTCTAGCACAGATACGCAGTATTTT. Residues: CASSLSPGRSSTDTQYF. The V and J genes are TRBV5-1 and TRBJ2-3; D remains unclear. The V end was cut by 1 base, the J end by 0 bases, with 15 bases between. Germline CDR1 SGHRS, CDR2 YFSETQ. This CDR3 region has 17 residues. The entire variable domain, with the rest obtained from reference TRBV5-1 and TRBJ2-3, is as follows: KAGVTQTPRYLIKTRGQQVTLSCSPISGHRSVSWYQQTPGQGLQFLFEYFSETQRNKGNFPGRFSGRQFSNSRSEMNVSTLELGDSALYLCASSLSPGRSSTDTQYFGPGTRLTVL.

The sample holds a few counts of this clonotype. The chain employs TRBV7-2 and TRBJ2-3; 11 bases map to TRBD2. J gave up 5 bases and V 5 bases, and 9 bases lay outside the gene matches. The CDR3 consists of 16 residues. The V gene's germline CDR1 is SGHTA and CDR2 FQGNSA. CDR3 protein: CASSPIAGGPRDTQYF. The DNA of the CDR3 is TGTGCCAGCAGCCCGATAGCGGGAGGGCCGCGAGATACGCAGTATTTT.

J is TRBJ2-1 and V is TRBV19, with 10 bases lining up with TRBD2. J lost 7 bases, V lost 6 bases, and 6 bases had no gene match. CDR1 and CDR2 (germline): LNHDA, SQIVND (reference sequence). CDR3 length: 14 residues. The CDR3 loop reads CASRILAGENEQFF. Here the CDR3 DNA reads TGTGCCAGTAGGATCCTAGCGGGAGAAAATGAGCAGTTCTTC. Looking up the rest from reference TRBV19 and TRBJ2-1 gives the full variable domain: DGGITQSPKYLFRKEGQNVTLSCEQNLNHDAMYWYRQDPGQGLRLIYYSQIVNDFQKGDIAEGYSVSREKKESFPLTVTSAQKNPTAFYLCASRILAGENEQFFGPGTRLTVL.

This clonotype appeared many times. The chain carries TRBV24-1 and TRBJ2-7; 11 bases are shared with TRBD1. The CDR3 consists of 15 residues. Germline assignment: CDR1 KGHDR and CDR2 SFDVKD. The ends lost 9 bases at V and 0 bases at J; junction bases unmatched: 6. Here the CDR3 reads CATQAGTGGSYEQYF. The DNA for the CDR3 is TGTGCCACCCAAGCCGGGACAGGGGGCTCCTACGAGCAGTACTTC.